What follows are 7 T cell receptor beta chains derived from one specimen sequenced in a study of cytomegalovirus exposure and HLA in healthy donors. Use of 60 Vbeta and 13 Jbeta primers characterized the PCR. Sequenced by immunoSEQ multiplex PCR; TCRdb stores in-frame clones only, minus some. The data show around 150,000 clones, 55% to 75% seen once. Sequencing was performed on PBMCs. These receptors originate from a woman aged 60-75 years in good health and CMV-seropositive.

The CDR3 region is CASSSGVMGETQYF. The CDR3 DNA follows: TGTGCCAGCAGTTCAGGGGTTATGGGGGAGACCCAGTACTTC. The chain is built from TRBV6-1 and TRBJ2-5, with TRBD1 as a possible D gene (6 bases). V lost 5 bases to trimming and J lost 5 bases, with 15 bases between them. Germline-derived CDR1 and CDR2 are MNHNS and SASEGT. The CDR3 loop spans 14 amino acids.

A remark on this clone: Since a much larger clone is just one base distant, this may be a read error. The V and J genes are TRBV7-9 and TRBJ1-5; TRBD1 is a possible D gene (5 bases). Germline V gene lookup returns CDR1 SEHNR and CDR2 FQNEAQ (reference sequence). V was clipped by 5 bases and J by 2 bases, with 7 bases between them. The CDR3 has 13 amino acids. This CDR3 is CASSQGGNQPQHF. The DNA for the CDR3 is TGTGCCAGCAGCCAAGGGGGCAATCAGCCCCAGCATTTT. Looking up the rest from reference TRBV7-9 and TRBJ1-5 gives the full variable domain: DTGVSQNPRHKITKRGQNVTFRCDPISEHNRLYWYRQTLGQGPEFLTYFQNEAQLEKSRLLSDRFSAERPKGSFSTLEIQRTEQGDSAMYLCASSQGGNQPQHFGDGTRLSIL.

The V and J genes are TRBV4-2 and TRBJ1-4; TRBD1 matches at 9 bases. The CDR3 is made up of 16 amino acids. Germline V gene sequence: CDR1 LGHNA, CDR2 YNFKEQ. J gave up 3 bases and V 1 base, and 3 bases lay outside the gene matches. The CDR3 bases are TGTGCCAGCAGCCAAGCCCGGACAGGGGCTAATGAAAAACTGTTTTTT. This gives the protein CASSQARTGANEKLFF.

This chain links TRBV6-6 with TRBJ1-4, with 10 bases identical to TRBD1. CDR3 length: 16 amino acids. The germline V gene encodes CDR1 MNHNY and CDR2 SVGAGI (reference sequence). V trimming: 5 bases; J trimming: 3 bases; junction bases outside the gene matches: 6. In DNA, the CDR3 is TGTGCCAGCAGTGGGACAGGGGCGGTGGCTAATGAAAAACTGTTTTTT. Translation: CASSGTGAVANEKLFF.

This chain links TRBV11-1 with TRBJ1-3; the D is unclear. The CDR3 contains 15 residues. With 5 bases removed from V and 0 bases from J, the gap between germline ends came to 11 bases. In germline, CDR1 is SGHAT, CDR2 FQDESV (reference sequence). This chain's CDR3 is CASSPTSTSGNTIYF. DNA of the CDR3: TGTGCCAGCAGCCCGACATCTACCTCTGGAAACACCATATATTTT.

V and J are TRBV15 and TRBJ2-1, with D maybe TRBD1 (5 bases). V dropped 3 bases and J dropped 8 bases, with 14 bases sitting between them. This CDR3 has 14 amino acids. Germline V lookup: CDR1 LNHNV, CDR2 YYDKDF (reference sequence). Here the CDR3 reads CATSSVAGRYEQFF. The CDR3 DNA is TGTGCCACCAGCAGCGTGGCAGGGCGCTATGAGCAGTTCTTC. The whole variable domain, filled in from reference TRBV15 and TRBJ2-1, reads DAMVIQNPRYQVTQFGKPVTLSCSQTLNHNVMYWYQQKSSQAPKLLFHYYDKDFNNEADTPDNFQSRRPNTSFCFLDIRSPGLGDTAMYLCATSSVAGRYEQFFGPGTRLTVL.

This chain connects TRBV9 to TRBJ1-2; maybe TRBD1 (6 bases). Germline CDR1 is SGDLS and CDR2 is YYNGEE. CDR3 length: 16 amino acids. Trimming removed 3 bases at V and 7 bases at J, with 22 bases between. CDR3 sequence (DNA): TGTGCCAGCAGCGCTGGACAGAGAGTTGAAATGGCTGGCTACACCTTC. It is translated as CASSAGQRVEMAGYTF.